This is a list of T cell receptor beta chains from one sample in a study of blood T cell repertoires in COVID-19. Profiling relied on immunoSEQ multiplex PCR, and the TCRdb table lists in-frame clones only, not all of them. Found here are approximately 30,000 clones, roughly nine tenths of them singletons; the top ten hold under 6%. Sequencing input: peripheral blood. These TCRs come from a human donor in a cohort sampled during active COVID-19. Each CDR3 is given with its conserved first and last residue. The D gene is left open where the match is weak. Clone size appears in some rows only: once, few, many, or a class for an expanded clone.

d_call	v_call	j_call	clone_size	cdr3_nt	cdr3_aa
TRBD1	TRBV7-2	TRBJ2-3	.	TGTGCCAGCAGCCTCGCCGGGACAGTGTTCACAGATACGCAGTATTTT	CASSLAGTVFTDTQYF
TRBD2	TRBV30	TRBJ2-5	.	TGTGCCTGGAGTGTGGAGAGCGGGAGAGGAGAGACCCAGTACTTC	CAWSVESGRGETQYF
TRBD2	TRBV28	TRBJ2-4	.	TGTGCCAGCAGTTTACCCGGCGGGGGGACCAAAAACATTCAGTACTTC	CASSLPGGGTKNIQYF
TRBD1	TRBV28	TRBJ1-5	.	TGTGCCAGCAGACCCGGGGGACAGGGGGGCAATCAGCCCCAGCATTTT	CASRPGGQGGNQPQHF
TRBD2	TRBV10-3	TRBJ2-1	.	TGTGCCATCAGTCCGGTAGCGGGGGGGGGTGTTTCCTCCTACAATGAGCAGTTCTTC	CAISPVAGGGVSSYNEQFF
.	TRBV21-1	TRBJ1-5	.	TGTGCCAGCAAGGGGGCGCGGCAGCCCCAGCATTTT	CASKGARQPQHF
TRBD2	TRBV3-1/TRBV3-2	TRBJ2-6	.	TGTGCCAGCAGCCAGGTCGGACTAGCGTCACCCTCTGGGGCCAACGTCCTGACTTTC	CASSQVGLASPSGANVLTF
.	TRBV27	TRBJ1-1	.	TGTGCCAGCAGTTTATCGACGGGAGGCCTCAACACTGAAGCTTTCTTT	CASSLSTGGLNTEAFF
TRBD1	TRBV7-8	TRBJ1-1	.	TGTGCCAGCAGCCTAAGGGGACAGTACACTGAAGCTTTCTTT	CASSLRGQYTEAFF
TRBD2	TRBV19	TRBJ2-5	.	TGTGCCAGTAGTATTTTGGGGGGGGAGACCCAGTACTTC	CASSILGGETQYF
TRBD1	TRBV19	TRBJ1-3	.	TGTGCCAGTACCGGGAGGGGGCGAGCTGGAAACACCATATATTTT	CASTGRGRAGNTIYF
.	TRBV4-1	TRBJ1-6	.	TGCGCCAGCAGCCAGGGGGCAGAATATAATTCACCCCTCCACTTT	CASSQGAEYNSPLHF
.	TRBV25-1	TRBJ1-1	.	TGTGCCAGCAGTGCCCCCGAACGGTTGAACACTGAAGCTTTCTTT	CASSAPERLNTEAFF
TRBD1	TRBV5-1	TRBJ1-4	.	TGCGCCAGCAGCGGGGGGACAGGTGAAGGTGAAAAACTGTTTTTT	CASSGGTGEGEKLFF
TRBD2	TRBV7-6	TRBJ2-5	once	TGTGCCAGCAGCTTAGCGTCTAGCGGGACAGAGACCCAGTACTTC	CASSLASSGTETQYF
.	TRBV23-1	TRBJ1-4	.	TGCGCCAGCATCTTTCCGGGGAAACTGTTTTTT	CASIFPGKLFF
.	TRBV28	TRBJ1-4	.	TGTGCCAGCAGCCCCAGCGGGCCTAATGAAAAACTGTTTTTT	CASSPSGPNEKLFF
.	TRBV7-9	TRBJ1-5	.	TGTGCCAGCAGCTTGGGGGGAAACCATCAGCCCCAGCATTTT	CASSLGGNHQPQHF
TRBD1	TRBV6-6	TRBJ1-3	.	TGTGCCAGCAGTTCCCATGACAGGGCTGGAAACACCATATATTTT	CASSSHDRAGNTIYF
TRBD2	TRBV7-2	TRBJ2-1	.	TGTGCCAGCAGCTTCGTCGGACTAGCGGGGAATGAGCAGTTCTTC	CASSFVGLAGNEQFF
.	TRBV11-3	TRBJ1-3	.	TGTGCCAGCAGCTTGTCTCAAGGGGCCTCTGGAAACACCATATATTTT	CASSLSQGASGNTIYF
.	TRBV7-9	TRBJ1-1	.	TGTGCCAGCAGCCCCTCGGACTTGGAAGCTTTCTTT	CASSPSDLEAFF
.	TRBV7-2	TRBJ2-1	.	TGTGCCAGCAGCTTAGTTCCGTCGAGGGGGAATGAGCAGTTCTTC	CASSLVPSRGNEQFF
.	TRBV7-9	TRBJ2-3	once	TGTGCCAGCAGCTTCGGGACTAGCACAGATACGCAGTATTTT	CASSFGTSTDTQYF
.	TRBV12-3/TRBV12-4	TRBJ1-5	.	TGTGCCAGCAGTTTCAAAGAGGGTCAGCCCCAGCATTTT	CASSFKEGQPQHF
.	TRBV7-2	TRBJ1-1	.	TGTGCCAGCAGGTCCGACTGGAGTTTGAACACTGAAGCTTTCTTT	CASRSDWSLNTEAFF
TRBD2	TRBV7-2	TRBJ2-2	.	TGTGCCAGCAGCTTAGTTAGCGGGGGGAACACCGGGGAGCTGTTTTTT	CASSLVSGGNTGELFF
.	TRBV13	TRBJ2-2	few	TGTGCCAGCAGCCCCACTCTCTCCGGCACCGGGGAGCTGTTTTTT	CASSPTLSGTGELFF
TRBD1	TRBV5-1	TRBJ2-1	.	TGCGCCAGCAGTCGGGACAGGGGCAATGAGCAGTTCTTC	CASSRDRGNEQFF
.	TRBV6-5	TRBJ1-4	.	TGTGCCAGCGCCGGACAATTTGCAACTAATGAAAAACTGTTTTTT	CASAGQFATNEKLFF
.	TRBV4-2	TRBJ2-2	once	TGTGCCGGCAGCCAAGAGGGGGGAACTAACACCGGGGAGCTGTTTTTT	CAGSQEGGTNTGELFF
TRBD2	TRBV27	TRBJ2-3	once	TGTGCCAGCAGCTCGGATCATGGACTAGCGGGGGTTATGACAGATACGCAGTATTTT	CASSSDHGLAGVMTDTQYF